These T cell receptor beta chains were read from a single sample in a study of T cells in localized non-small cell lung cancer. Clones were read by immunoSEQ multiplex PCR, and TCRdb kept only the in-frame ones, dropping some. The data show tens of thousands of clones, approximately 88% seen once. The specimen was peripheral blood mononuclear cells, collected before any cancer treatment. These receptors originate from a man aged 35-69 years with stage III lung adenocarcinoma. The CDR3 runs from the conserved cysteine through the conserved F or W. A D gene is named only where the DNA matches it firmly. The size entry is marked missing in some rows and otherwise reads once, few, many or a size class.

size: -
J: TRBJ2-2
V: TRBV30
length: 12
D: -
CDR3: CAWSFSTGELFF
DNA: TGTGCCTGGAGTTTCAGCACCGGGGAGCTGTTTTTT

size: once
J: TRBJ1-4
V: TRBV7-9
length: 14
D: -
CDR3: CASSLTGPNEKLFF
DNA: TGTGCCAGCAGCTTAACAGGCCCAAATGAAAAACTGTTTTTT

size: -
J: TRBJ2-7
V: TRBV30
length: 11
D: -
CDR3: CAWSVGYEQYF
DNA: TGTGCCTGGAGTGTAGGGTACGAGCAGTACTTC

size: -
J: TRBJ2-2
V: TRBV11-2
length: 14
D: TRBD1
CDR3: CASSRQGNTGELFF
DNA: TGTGCCAGCAGCAGACAGGGGAACACCGGGGAGCTGTTTTTT

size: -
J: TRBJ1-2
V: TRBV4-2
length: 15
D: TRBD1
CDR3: CASSQDRGHNYGYTF
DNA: TGTGCCAGCAGCCAAGATAGGGGGCATAACTATGGCTACACCTTC

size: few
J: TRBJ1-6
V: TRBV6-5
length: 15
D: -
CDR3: CASSRVTGGNSPLHF
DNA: TGTGCCAGCAGCCGCGTGACAGGAGGTAATTCACCCCTCCACTTT

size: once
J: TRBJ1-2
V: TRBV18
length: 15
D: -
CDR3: CASSPPAGTHRGYTF
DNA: TGTGCCAGCTCACCGCCAGCCGGGACACATCGGGGCTACACCTTC

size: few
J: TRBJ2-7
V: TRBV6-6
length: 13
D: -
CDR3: CASSSLDGYEQYF
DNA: TGTGCCAGCAGTTCTTTGGACGGCTACGAGCAGTACTTC

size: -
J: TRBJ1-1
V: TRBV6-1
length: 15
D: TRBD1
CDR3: CASRTGTGGDTEAFF
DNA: TGTGCCAGCAGGACCGGGACAGGGGGGGACACTGAAGCTTTCTTT

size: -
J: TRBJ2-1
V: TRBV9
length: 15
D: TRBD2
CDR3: CASSVDTSGRNEQFF
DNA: TGTGCCAGCAGCGTAGATACTAGCGGGAGGAATGAGCAGTTCTTC

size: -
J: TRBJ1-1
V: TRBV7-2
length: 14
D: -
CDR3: CASSLGFTNTEAFF
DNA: TGTGCCAGCAGCTTAGGTTTCACGAACACTGAAGCTTTCTTT

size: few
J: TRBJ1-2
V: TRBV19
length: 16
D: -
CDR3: CASSSPGAVQVTGYTF
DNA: TGTGCCAGTAGTTCCCCGGGGGCGGTTCAAGTGACTGGCTACACCTTC

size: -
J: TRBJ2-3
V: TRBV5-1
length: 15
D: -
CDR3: CASSLSDGGTDTQYF
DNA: TGCGCCAGCAGCTTATCAGATGGAGGCACAGATACGCAGTATTTT

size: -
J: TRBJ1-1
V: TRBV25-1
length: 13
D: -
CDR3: CATKPGGRTEAFF
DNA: TGTGCCACCAAACCGGGGGGGAGAACTGAAGCTTTCTTT

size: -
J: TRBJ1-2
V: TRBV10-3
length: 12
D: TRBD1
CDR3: CATSGQNYGYTF
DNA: TGTGCCACCTCGGGACAGAACTATGGCTACACCTTC

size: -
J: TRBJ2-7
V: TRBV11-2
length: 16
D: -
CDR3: CASSSLQRASSYEQYF
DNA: TGTGCCAGCAGCTCCCTCCAGCGGGCGAGCTCCTACGAGCAGTACTTC

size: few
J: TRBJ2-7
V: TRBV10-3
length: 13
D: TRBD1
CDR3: CAITTRSGGEQYF
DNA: TGTGCCATCACCACCCGGTCAGGGGGCGAGCAGTACTTC

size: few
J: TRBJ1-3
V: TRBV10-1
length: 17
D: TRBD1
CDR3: CASSETRTGAGGNTIYF
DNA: TGCGCCAGCAGTGAGACCCGGACAGGGGCAGGGGGAAACACCATATATTTT

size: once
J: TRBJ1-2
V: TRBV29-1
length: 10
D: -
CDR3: CSVREVGYTF
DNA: TGCAGCGTCCGGGAGGTCGGCTACACCTTC

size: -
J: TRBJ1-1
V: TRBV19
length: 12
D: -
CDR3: CASSSDGPEAFF
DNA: TGTGCCAGTAGTTCGGACGGCCCTGAGGCTTTCTTT

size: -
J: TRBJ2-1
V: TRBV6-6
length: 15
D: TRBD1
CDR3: CASSYPQGAFNEQFF
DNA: TGTGCCAGCAGTTACCCCCAGGGGGCGTTCAATGAGCAGTTCTTC

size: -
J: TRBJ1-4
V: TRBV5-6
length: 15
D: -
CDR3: CASNPAGRMHEKLFF
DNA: TGTGCCAGCAACCCTGCGGGCCGGATGCATGAAAAACTGTTTTTT